One and the same sample provided the 32 T cell receptor beta chains below, sequenced in a study of shared clonotypes between healthy human individuals. Here immunoSEQ multiplex PCR was the method, and the copy in TCRdb shows in-frame clones only, minus some. The sample lists roughly 2 million clones; approximately 95% were seen once. The sample consisted of naive CD4+ T cells sorted from blood. The sample's subset: CD45RA+ positively selected. The receptors shown here come from a young man in good health.

The chain recombines TRBV5-6 with TRBJ1-2; weak D call: TRBD1 (5 bases). The germline V gene has CDR1 SGHDT and CDR2 YYEEEE. The CDR3 has 13 amino acids. The V end was cut by 4 bases, the J end by 8 bases, with 15 bases between. The DNA for the CDR3 is TGTGCCAGCAGCCTCGACAGAGGGTTGGGCTACACCTTC. Protein sequence: CASSLDRGLGYTF.

This chain links TRBV5-1 with TRBJ2-2, with unresolved D. Germline values: CDR1 SGHRS, CDR2 YFSETQ. The CDR3 is 14 amino acids. Trimming pared 0 bases from V and 7 bases from J, leaving 10 bases between. The CDR3 DNA sequence: TGCGCCAGCAGCTTGGTCGGTGACCTCGGGGAGCTGTTTTTT. Translated: CASSLVGDLGELFF.

The chain uses TRBV7-2 and TRBJ2-2; D gene uncertain. The germline gives CDR1 SGHTA, CDR2 FQGNSA. Deletions cut 2 bases from V and 6 bases from J, with 13 bases between. The CDR3 length is 15 residues. Written as DNA, the CDR3 is TGTGCCAGCAGCTTATTTTCTTCTGGGCCCGGGGAGCTGTTTTTT. Amino acids: CASSLFSSGPGELFF.

The rearrangement joins TRBV10-3 to TRBJ2-3; no definite D call. Deletions cut 4 bases from V and 6 bases from J, with 11 bases between. Per germline, CDR1 ENHRY and CDR2 SYGVKD. The CDR3 spans 13 residues. The CDR3 is CAISVPAFDTQYF. For the CDR3, the DNA is TGTGCCATCAGTGTCCCTGCTTTCGATACGCAGTATTTT.

The gene calls are TRBV11-2 and TRBJ1-1; D call uncertain. Germline V gives CDR1 SGHAT, CDR2 FQNNGV. Trimming took off 7 bases at V and 0 bases at J, with 18 bases between the two ends. The CDR3 covers 16 residues. The CDR3 here is CASTPREGKMNTEAFF. In DNA form, the CDR3 reads TGTGCCAGCACCCCAAGGGAAGGAAAAATGAACACTGAAGCTTTCTTT.

Points on this clone: Other DNA sequences in the sample encode the same CDR3. This chain uses TRBV11-3 with TRBJ1-6; D possibly corresponds to TRBD1 (5 bases). The CDR3 loop spans 13 amino acids. Germline loops: CDR1 SGHNT, CDR2 YENEEA. Trimming stripped 3 bases from V and 6 bases from J, with 6 bases between. This CDR3 reads CASSLGVNSPLHF. The CDR3 region has the DNA TGTGCCAGCAGCTTGGGGGTTAATTCACCCCTCCACTTT.

J is TRBJ2-3 and V is TRBV4-1, with 9 bases that match TRBD2. J lost 2 bases, V lost 3 bases, and 3 bases had no gene match. The CDR3 runs to 15 residues. CDR1 and CDR2 (germline): MGHRA, YSYEKL. CDR3 in DNA: TGCGCCAGCAGCCAGCTAGCGGGACTCACAGATACGCAGTATTTT. Translating gives CASSQLAGLTDTQYF.

This chain uses TRBV13 with TRBJ1-3; 9 nucleotides align to TRBD1. The V and J ends lost 5 bases and 1 base, in that order; junction bases with no gene match: 6. Germline CDR1 reads PRHDT; CDR2 reads FYEKMQ (reference sequence). The CDR3 sequence is 16 residues long. This chain's CDR3 is CASSTRDRVSGNTIYF. The CDR3 DNA is TGTGCCAGCAGCACCCGGGACAGGGTTTCTGGAAACACCATATATTTT.

Turning to this clone: This CDR3 is also generated by other DNA sequences in the sample. The genes are TRBV5-1 and TRBJ2-5; 10 bases line up with TRBD2. CDR1 and CDR2 (germline): SGHRS, YFSETQ. V shed 2 bases and J 1 base; nucleotides not matched to a gene: 2. There are 15 residues in the CDR3. This CDR3 reads CASSLLAGSQETQYF. CDR3 DNA: TGCGCCAGCAGCTTACTAGCGGGAAGCCAAGAGACCCAGTACTTC.

The chain joins TRBV28 to TRBJ2-3, with D perhaps matching TRBD1 (6 bases). Trimming shortened V by 5 bases and J by 2 bases, and 14 bases separated the two germline ends. CDR3 length: 15 amino acids. Germline V gives CDR1 MDHEN, CDR2 SYDVKM. The CDR3 nucleotides are TGTGCCAGCAGTACACAGGGTTCTTCCACAGATACGCAGTATTTT. Its protein is CASSTQGSSTDTQYF.

The chain employs TRBV2 and TRBJ1-2; 7 positions match TRBD1. The CDR3 extends over 14 amino acids. CDR1 is SNHLY and CDR2 is FYNNEI in the germline V gene. Trimming removed 4 bases from V and 4 bases from J; junction bases left unmatched: 6. The CDR3, as DNA: TGTGCCAGCAGTGTTCAAGGGGGCGCCTATGGCTACACCTTC. This sequence encodes CASSVQGGAYGYTF.

The J gene is TRBJ2-7, the V gene TRBV27; the D call may be TRBD1 or TRBD2 (5 bases each). CDR3 size: 17 residues. Trimming stripped 3 bases from V and 5 bases from J, with 23 bases between. The germline V gene encodes CDR1 MNHEY and CDR2 SMNVEV (reference sequence). The CDR3 DNA sequence: TGTGCCAGCAGTTTTCAGGGAGCCCCAGGCTTAAGGAACGAGCAGTACTTC. It specifies CASSFQGAPGLRNEQYF.

V gene TRBV12-1 combines with J gene TRBJ2-6; the tabulated D call, TRBD1, remains unverified against the DNA. TRBV12-1 is termed a pseudogene. The length of the CDR3 is 16 residues. CDR3 sequence (DNA): TGTGCCAGCAGCTCCGACAGGGTCGTTGGGGCCAACGTCCTGACTTTC. This codes for CASSSDRVVGANVLTF.

This chain connects TRBV6-4 to TRBJ2-5, with unresolved D. Trimming took 4 bases from V and 5 from J, leaving 14 bases between them. Looked up from germline, CDR1 is MRHNA and CDR2 is SNTAGT. The CDR3 consists of 14 residues. This CDR3 reads CASSGTARQETQYF. Here the CDR3 DNA reads TGTGCCAGCAGTGGAACAGCCCGCCAGGAGACCCAGTACTTC.

The chain links TRBV11-3 to TRBJ1-4; 9 bases agree with TRBD1. The CDR3 is 16 residues long. V gave up 5 bases and J gave up 4 bases; unmatched junction bases: 8. Looked up from germline, CDR1 is SGHNT and CDR2 is YENEEA. CDR3 amino acids: CASSPAGTGFNEKLFF. Here the CDR3 DNA reads TGTGCCAGCAGCCCCGCCGGGACAGGGTTTAATGAAAAACTGTTTTTT. Filled out from reference TRBV11-3 and TRBJ1-4, the complete variable domain reads EAGVVQSPRYKIIEKKQPVAFWCNPISGHNTLYWYLQNLGQGPELLIRYENEEAVDDSQLPKDRFSAERLKGVDSTLKIQPAELGDSAVYLCASSPAGTGFNEKLFFGSGTQLSVL.

This rearrangement joins TRBV2 to TRBJ1-5, with D perhaps TRBD1 (6 bases). V lost 6 bases and J lost 4, with 13 bases in between. The CDR3 covers 14 residues. Germline V CDR1 and CDR2: SNHLY, FYNNEI. In DNA, the CDR3 is TGTGCCAGCAGCGAGGGGGGAAAAAATCAGCCCCAGCATTTT. This sequence encodes CASSEGGKNQPQHF.

V gene TRBV30 combines with J gene TRBJ1-1; 7 bases are a match to TRBD1. The CDR3 loop spans 13 amino acids. Per the germline V gene, CDR1 is GTSNPN and CDR2 is SVGIG (reference sequence). The junction had 7 bases not matched to a gene; V was cut back by 4 bases and J by 5 bases. CDR3: CAWTRGLATEAFF. The CDR3 nucleotides read TGTGCCTGGACGAGGGGGCTGGCGACTGAAGCTTTCTTT.

The gene calls are TRBV30 and TRBJ2-1; the match to TRBD1 covers 10 bases. Germline assignment: CDR1 GTSNPN and CDR2 SVGIG (reference sequence). The CDR3 spans 15 residues. The V and J ends lost 3 bases and 3 bases, in that order; junction bases with no gene match: 5. The CDR3 DNA reads TGTGCCTGGAGCTCCGGGACAGGGGTCTACAATGAGCAGTTCTTC. As protein: CAWSSGTGVYNEQFF. Based on the CDR3 plus reference TRBV30 and TRBJ2-1, the full variable domain is SQTIHQWPATLVQPVGSPLSLECTVEGTSNPNLYWYRQAAGRGLQLLFYSVGIGQISSEVPQNLSASRPQDRQFILSSKKLLLSDSGFYLCAWSSGTGVYNEQFFGPGTRLTVL.

The J gene is TRBJ1-2, the V gene TRBV5-4, with a weak D call TRBD1 (5 bases). V was trimmed by 3 bases and J by 5 bases, leaving 20 bases between them. This CDR3 region has 16 residues. Looked up from germline, CDR1 is SGHNT and CDR2 is YYREEE (reference sequence). In DNA, the CDR3 is TGTGCCAGCAGCTCCCCGGTTGGTTTGGGGACGTATGGCTACACCTTC. Protein product: CASSSPVGLGTYGYTF.

The chain uses TRBV7-8 and TRBJ1-3, with D hard to call. Trimming took off 2 bases at V and 1 base at J, with 12 bases between the two ends. The germline gives CDR1 SGHVS, CDR2 FQNEAQ. The CDR3 is 16 amino acids. The CDR3 region is CASSLTTVGSGNTIYF. The CDR3, as DNA: TGTGCCAGCAGCTTAACAACGGTGGGATCTGGAAACACCATATATTTT.

V is TRBV10-3 and J is TRBJ1-5; TRBD1 aligns across 10 bases. With 2 bases clipped from V and 0 bases from J, the junction kept 4 bases outside the gene matches. This CDR3 comprises 17 residues. Germline CDR1 is ENHRY and CDR2 is SYGVKD. CDR3 residues: CAISETGQGISNQPQHF. The CDR3 region has the DNA TGTGCCATCAGTGAGACGGGACAGGGGATTAGCAATCAGCCCCAGCATTTT.

The chain carries TRBV12-1 and TRBJ1-2. TRBV12-1 is reported as a pseudogene. The CDR3 runs 13 residues. CDR3 coding DNA: TGTGCCAGCAGCTTTCGGGGGAGCCATGGCTACACCTTC. Its protein is CASSFRGSHGYTF.

This sequence joins TRBV7-9 and TRBJ1-3; maybe TRBD1 (6 bases). The CDR3 consists of 19 residues. The V end was cut by 0 bases, the J end by 0 bases, with 18 bases between. Germline CDR1 is SEHNR and CDR2 is FQNEAQ (reference sequence). CDR3 coding DNA: TGTGCCAGCAGCTTAGCGTGGGGGCCGCGGGGATACTCTGGAAACACCATATATTTT. It encodes CASSLAWGPRGYSGNTIYF.

This clone has only one observation. The CDR3 protein is CASLGRANYEQYF. CDR3 bases: TGTGCCAGCCTCGGCAGGGCGAACTACGAGCAGTACTTC. This rearrangement joins TRBV6-6 to TRBJ2-7, with a weak D call TRBD1 (5 bases). The CDR3 loop spans 13 amino acids. The germline V gene encodes CDR1 MNHNY and CDR2 SVGAGI (reference sequence). The V and J ends lost 8 bases and 3 bases respectively, with 14 bases between them.

V and J are TRBV9 and TRBJ1-4, with unresolved D. Germline lookup yields CDR1 SGDLS and CDR2 YYNGEE. Trimming removed 5 bases from V and 2 bases from J, with 7 bases in between. The CDR3 runs 13 residues. This CDR3 is CASRRSTNEKLFF. CDR3 sequence (DNA): TGTGCCAGCAGGAGGAGTACTAATGAAAAACTGTTTTTT.

The chain uses TRBV2 and TRBJ1-2, with 9 positions matching TRBD1. The V and J ends lost 6 bases and 11 bases, in that order; junction bases with no gene match: 13. The CDR3 has 14 amino acids. The germline gives CDR1 SNHLY, CDR2 FYNNEI. CDR3 residues: CASSARDRGDWYTF. Here the CDR3 DNA reads TGTGCCAGCAGCGCGCGCGACAGGGGGGATTGGTACACCTTC. Using reference TRBV2 and TRBJ1-2 for the parts outside the CDR3, the full variable domain is EPEVTQTPSHQVTQMGQEVILRCVPISNHLYFYWYRQILGQKVEFLVSFYNNEISEKSEIFDDQFSVERPDGSNFTLKIRSTKLEDSAMYFCASSARDRGDWYTFGSGTRLTVV.

The V call is TRBV5-1, the J call TRBJ2-1, with D possibly being TRBD2 (5 bases). Germline CDR1 and CDR2: SGHRS and YFSETQ. V dropped 2 bases and J dropped 9 bases, with 15 bases sitting between them. The CDR3 is 14 amino acids. CDR3 bases: TGCGCCAGCAGCTTTCCTTCCGGGGTCCCTGAGCAGTTCTTC. Amino acid sequence: CASSFPSGVPEQFF.

The chain is built from TRBV12-5 and TRBJ2-5, with D perhaps matching TRBD2 (5 bases). The CDR3 is made up of 16 amino acids. Trimming took 2 bases from V and 0 from J, leaving 13 bases between them. Germline CDR1 LGHNT, CDR2 FRNRAP. The CDR3 region is CASGLSRWRDQETQYF. The CDR3 DNA is TGTGCTAGTGGTTTGTCACGGTGGCGGGACCAAGAGACCCAGTACTTC.

This clone has a handful of counts. The sample holds other DNA sequences that translate to the same CDR3. CDR3 amino acids: CASSLNQETQYF. CDR3 nucleotides: TGCGCCAGCAGCTTGAACCAAGAGACCCAGTACTTC. The chain combines TRBV5-1 with TRBJ2-5; no firm D call. The CDR3 covers 12 residues. CDR1 SGHRS and CDR2 YFSETQ come from the germline V gene. With 1 base removed from V and 0 bases from J, the gap between germline ends came to 1 base.

V is TRBV9 and J is TRBJ2-1, with a possible D match to TRBD1 (6 bases). Per germline, CDR1 SGDLS and CDR2 YYNGEE. V shed 6 bases and J shed 0 bases, with 19 bases lying between them. This CDR3 is 17 amino acids long. The CDR3: CASNPLQGPSSYNEQFF. DNA of the CDR3: TGTGCCAGCAACCCATTACAGGGCCCTAGCTCCTACAATGAGCAGTTCTTC.

The V gene is TRBV7-9, the J gene TRBJ1-6; no clear D. CDR1 is SEHNR and CDR2 is FQNEAQ in the germline V gene (reference sequence). The CDR3 totals 14 residues. V was pared by 4 bases and J by 5 bases, with 9 bases between. The chain's CDR3 is CASSSPGDNSPLHF. Written as DNA, the CDR3 is TGTGCCAGCAGCTCTCCGGGAGATAATTCACCCCTCCACTTT.

The rearrangement uses TRBV7-9 and TRBJ1-4; D might be TRBD1 (6 bases). Trimming took 5 bases from V and 0 from J, leaving 13 bases between them. The CDR3 is made up of 16 amino acids. Germline values: CDR1 SEHNR, CDR2 FQNEAQ (reference sequence). CDR3 sequence (DNA): TGTGCCAGCAGCCCGGAAACAGGGACAACTAATGAAAAACTGTTTTTT. Translated, it gives CASSPETGTTNEKLFF.